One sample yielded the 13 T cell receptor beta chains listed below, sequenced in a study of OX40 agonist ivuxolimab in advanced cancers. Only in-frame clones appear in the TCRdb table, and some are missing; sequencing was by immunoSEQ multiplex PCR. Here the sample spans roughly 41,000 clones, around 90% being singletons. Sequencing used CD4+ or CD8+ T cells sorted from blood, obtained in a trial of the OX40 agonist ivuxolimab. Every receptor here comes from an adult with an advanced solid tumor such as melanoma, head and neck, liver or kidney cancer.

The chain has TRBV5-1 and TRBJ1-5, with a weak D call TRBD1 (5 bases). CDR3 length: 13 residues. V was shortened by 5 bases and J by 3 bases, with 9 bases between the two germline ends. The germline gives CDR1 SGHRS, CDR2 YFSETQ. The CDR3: CASSRQPNQPQHF. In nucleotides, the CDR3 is TGCGCCAGCAGTCGACAGCCCAATCAGCCCCAGCATTTT.

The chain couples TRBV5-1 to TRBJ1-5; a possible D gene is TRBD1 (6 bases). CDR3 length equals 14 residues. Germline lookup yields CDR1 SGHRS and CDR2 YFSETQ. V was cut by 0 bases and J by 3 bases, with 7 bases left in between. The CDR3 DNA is TGCGCCAGCAGCTTGGACAGGGACAATCAGCCCCAGCATTTT. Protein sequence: CASSLDRDNQPQHF.

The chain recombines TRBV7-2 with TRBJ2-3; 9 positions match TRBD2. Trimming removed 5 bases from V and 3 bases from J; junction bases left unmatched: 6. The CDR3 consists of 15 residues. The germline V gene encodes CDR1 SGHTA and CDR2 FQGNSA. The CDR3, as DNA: TGTGCCAGCAGCCCCCGACTAGCGGAGACAGATACGCAGTATTTT. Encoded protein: CASSPRLAETDTQYF.

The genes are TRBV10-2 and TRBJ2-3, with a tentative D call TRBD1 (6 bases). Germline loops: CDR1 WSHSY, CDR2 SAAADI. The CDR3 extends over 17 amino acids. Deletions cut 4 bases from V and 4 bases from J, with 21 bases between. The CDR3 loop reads CASSAAPGQKTPDTQYF. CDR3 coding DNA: TGCGCCAGCAGTGCAGCTCCGGGACAAAAAACCCCAGATACGCAGTATTTT.

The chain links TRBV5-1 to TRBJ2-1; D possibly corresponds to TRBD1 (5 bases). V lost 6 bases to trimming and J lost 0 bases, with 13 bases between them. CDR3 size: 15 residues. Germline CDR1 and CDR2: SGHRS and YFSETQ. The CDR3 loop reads CASKKGWSSYNEQFF. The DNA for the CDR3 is TGCGCCAGCAAGAAGGGGTGGAGCTCCTACAATGAGCAGTTCTTC.

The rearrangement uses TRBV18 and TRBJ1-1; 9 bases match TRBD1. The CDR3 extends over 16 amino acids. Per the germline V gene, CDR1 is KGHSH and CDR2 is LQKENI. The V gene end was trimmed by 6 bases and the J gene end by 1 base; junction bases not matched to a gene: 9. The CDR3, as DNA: TGTGCCAGCTCCCCCGGGGGGGACAGGGCGAACACTGAAGCTTTCTTT. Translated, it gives CASSPGGDRANTEAFF.

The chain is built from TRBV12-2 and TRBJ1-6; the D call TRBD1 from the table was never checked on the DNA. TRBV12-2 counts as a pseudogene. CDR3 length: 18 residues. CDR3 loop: CASRLGTGAKGDNSPLHF. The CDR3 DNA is TGTGCAAGTCGCTTGGGGACAGGGGCCAAAGGAGATAATTCACCCCTCCACTTT.

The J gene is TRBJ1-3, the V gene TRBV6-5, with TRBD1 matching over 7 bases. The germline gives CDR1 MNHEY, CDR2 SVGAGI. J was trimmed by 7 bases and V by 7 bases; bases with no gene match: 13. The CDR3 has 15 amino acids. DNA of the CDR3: TGTGCCAGCACGAGGGCTCAAACAGGGGATAACACCATATATTTT. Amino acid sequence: CASTRAQTGDNTIYF.

In DNA, the CDR3 is TGTGCCAGTAGTCCCTCGGGAGTAAACTATGGCTACACCTTC. It yields the protein CASSPSGVNYGYTF. The gene calls are TRBV19 and TRBJ1-2; no definite D call. Germline V gives CDR1 LNHDA, CDR2 SQIVND (reference sequence). Trimming removed 5 bases at V and 2 bases at J, with 12 bases between. CDR3 length equals 14 residues.

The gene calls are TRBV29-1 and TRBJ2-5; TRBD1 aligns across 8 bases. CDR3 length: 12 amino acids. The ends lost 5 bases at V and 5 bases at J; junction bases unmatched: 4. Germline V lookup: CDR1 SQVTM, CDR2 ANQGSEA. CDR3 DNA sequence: TGCAGCGTTACGACAGGGGTTGAGACCCAGTACTTC. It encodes CSVTTGVETQYF.

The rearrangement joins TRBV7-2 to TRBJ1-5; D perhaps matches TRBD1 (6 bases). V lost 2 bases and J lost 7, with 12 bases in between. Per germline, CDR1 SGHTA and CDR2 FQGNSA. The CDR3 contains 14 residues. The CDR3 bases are TGTGCCAGCAGCTTAATTGGACAGAACCAGCCCCAGCATTTT. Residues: CASSLIGQNQPQHF.

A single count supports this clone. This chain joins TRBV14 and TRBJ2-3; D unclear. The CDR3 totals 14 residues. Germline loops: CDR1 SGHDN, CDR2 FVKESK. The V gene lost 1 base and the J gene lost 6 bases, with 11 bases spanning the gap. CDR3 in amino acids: CASSQVRGPDTQYF. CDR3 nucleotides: TGTGCCAGCAGCCAAGTGCGAGGTCCGGATACGCAGTATTTT.

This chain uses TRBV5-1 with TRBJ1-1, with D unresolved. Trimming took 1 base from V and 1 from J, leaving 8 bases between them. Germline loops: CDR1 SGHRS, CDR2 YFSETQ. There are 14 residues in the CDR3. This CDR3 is CASSLSGRNTEAFF. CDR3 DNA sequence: TGCGCCAGCAGCTTGTCTGGGAGGAACACTGAAGCTTTCTTT.